This section outlines one T cell receptor beta chain sequence together with its context. Its antigen is undetermined. V lost 6 bases and J lost 7, with 29 bases in between. The CDR3 is made up of 18 amino acids. The germline CDR1 and CDR2 sequences are MDHEN and SYDVKM. This specimen belongs to a study of cytomegalovirus exposure and HLA in healthy donors. The study's findings and limits: A later analysis, which compared TCR beta chains of equal frequency, found the HLA-associated ones more clonally expanded. V- and J-gene trimming in TCR beta was tied to a missense DCLRE1C variant by an analysis performed later.

The PCR used 60 Vbeta and 13 Jbeta primers. The assay was immunoSEQ multiplex PCR, and TCRdb's table has in-frame clones only and misses some. The sample lists roughly 77,000 clones; roughly two thirds were seen once. The material sequenced was PBMCs. The TCR originated in a woman aged 50 to 60 in good health and CMV-seropositive. The rearrangement joins TRBV28 to TRBJ2-3; D perhaps matches TRBD2 (6 bases). The CDR3 sequence: CASSLGPWRAPLRNTQYF. CDR3 sequence (DNA): TGTGCCAGCAGCCTAGGTCCCTGGAGGGCCCCCCTAAGGAATACGCAGTATTTT.